What follows are 8 T cell receptor beta chains derived from one specimen sequenced in a study of Graves' ophthalmopathy and Graves' hyperthyroidism. Amplification of the TCR beta CDR3 regions used RNA transcripts (as template). The first round was an RT-PCR with HTBI primers, and the second round was a multiplex PCR. One entry per CDR3 protein, called by TCRdb with MiXCR from the multiplex PCR reads. This sample has about 550,000 distinct CDR3 sequences, with approximately 37% found just once. Sequenced material: peripheral blood or thyroid tissue (not recorded which). These receptors came from an adult man with Graves' hyperthyroidism.

The rearrangement links TRBV7-9 to TRBJ1-2, with 9 bases aligning to TRBD1. Trimming took 3 bases from V and 5 from J; bases not matched to a gene: 10. Germline V gene lookup returns CDR1 SEHNR and CDR2 FQNEAQ (reference sequence). CDR3 length: 16 amino acids. The CDR3 loop is CASSLGYGQGMYGYTF. The CDR3 DNA follows: TGTGCCAGCAGCTTGGGATACGGACAGGGGATGTATGGCTACACCTTC.

V gene TRBV11-1 combines with J gene TRBJ1-1; 10 bases are shared with TRBD1. The ends lost 2 bases at V and 0 bases at J; junction bases unmatched: 9. This CDR3 contains 18 residues. Germline V gene data show CDR1 as SGHAT and CDR2 as FQDESV (reference sequence). The CDR3 here is CASSLSPGTGVVNTEAFF. Here the CDR3 DNA reads TGTGCCAGCAGCTTATCTCCCGGGACAGGGGTCGTGAACACTGAAGCTTTCTTT.

Note on this clonotype: A junction boundary mismatches the germline segment, possibly from a read error. The rearrangement joins TRBV28 to TRBJ1-1, with D uncertain. This CDR3 has 13 residues. Germline CDR1 reads MDHEN; CDR2 reads SYDVKM. This chain's CDR3 is CASSSPGNTEASF. CDR3 coding DNA: TGTGCCAGCAGTTCTCCGGGGAACACTGAAGCTTCCTTT.

This sequence joins TRBV19 and TRBJ1-1; 8 bases align to TRBD1. Germline CDR1 reads LNHDA; CDR2 reads SQIVND (reference sequence). This CDR3 spans 15 amino acids. The junction had 11 bases not matched to a gene; V was cut back by 8 bases and J by 3 bases. The CDR3 loop reads CASPGQGRSDTEAFF. CDR3 bases: TGTGCCAGTCCTGGACAGGGCAGGAGTGACACTGAAGCTTTCTTT.

This clonotype has more than one count but fewer than ten. The chain joins TRBV10-3 to TRBJ2-3; 7 bases are a match to TRBD2. V shed 8 bases, J shed 1 base, and the junction held 0 bases outside the gene matches. This CDR3 has 12 residues. Germline CDR1 is ENHRY and CDR2 is SYGVKD. The CDR3 nucleotides are TGTGCCATCGGGGGGGGCACAGATACGCAGTATTTT. This encodes CAIGGGTDTQYF.

Points on this clonotype: With a much larger clone just one base away, this may be a read error. This sequence joins TRBV6-5 and TRBJ2-2, with D unresolved. Germline CDR1 MNHEY, CDR2 SVGAGI. This CDR3 has 12 residues. CDR3 in DNA: TGTGTCAGCAGTTTTACCACCGGGGAGCTGTTTTTT. Translation gives CVSSFTTGELFF.

The chain combines TRBV4-1 with TRBJ1-1; 11 bases fit TRBD1. V lost 4 bases, J lost 6 bases, and 7 bases stayed unmatched. Germline CDR1 reads MGHRA; CDR2 reads YSYEKL. CDR3 size: 15 residues. In nucleotides, the CDR3 is TGCGCCAGCAGCCCGGCTCGGACAGGGGGCTCTGAAGCTTTCTTT. Translation: CASSPARTGGSEAFF.

The chain joins TRBV15 to TRBJ2-7; 10 nucleotides align to TRBD1. CDR1 is LNHNV, CDR2 YYDKDF, per germline (reference sequence). The CDR3 is made up of 15 amino acids. With V trimmed by 4 bases and J by 0 bases, 3 bases remained unmatched. CDR3 DNA sequence: TGTGCCACCAGCACCGGGACAGGGGTCTCCTACGAGCAGTACTTC. The encoded protein is CATSTGTGVSYEQYF.